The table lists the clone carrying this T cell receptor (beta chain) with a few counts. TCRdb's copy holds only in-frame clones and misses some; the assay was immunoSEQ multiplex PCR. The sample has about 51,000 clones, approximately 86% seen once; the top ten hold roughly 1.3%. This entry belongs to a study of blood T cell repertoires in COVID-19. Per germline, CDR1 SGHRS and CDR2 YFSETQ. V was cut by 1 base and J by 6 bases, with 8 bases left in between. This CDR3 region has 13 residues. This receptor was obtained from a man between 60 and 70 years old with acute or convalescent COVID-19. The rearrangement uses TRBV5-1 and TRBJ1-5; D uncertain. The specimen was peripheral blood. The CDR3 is CASSLWAGQPQHF. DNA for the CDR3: TGCGCCAGCAGCTTGTGGGCAGGTCAGCCCCAGCATTTT.